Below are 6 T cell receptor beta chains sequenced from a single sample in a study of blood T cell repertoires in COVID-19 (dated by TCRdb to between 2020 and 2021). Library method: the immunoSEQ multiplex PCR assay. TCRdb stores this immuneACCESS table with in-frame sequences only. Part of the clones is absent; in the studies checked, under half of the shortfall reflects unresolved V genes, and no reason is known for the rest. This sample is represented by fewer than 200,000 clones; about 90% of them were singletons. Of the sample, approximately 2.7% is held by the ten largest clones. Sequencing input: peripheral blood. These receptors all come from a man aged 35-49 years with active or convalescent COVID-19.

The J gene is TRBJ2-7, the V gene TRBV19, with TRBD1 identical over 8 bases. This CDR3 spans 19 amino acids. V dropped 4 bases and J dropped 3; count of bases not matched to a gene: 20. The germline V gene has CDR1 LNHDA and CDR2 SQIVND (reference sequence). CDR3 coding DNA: TGTGCCAGTAGTACGAGACGGGGGAGTACAGGGGGAACCAGCTACGAGCAGTACTTC. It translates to CASSTRRGSTGGTSYEQYF.

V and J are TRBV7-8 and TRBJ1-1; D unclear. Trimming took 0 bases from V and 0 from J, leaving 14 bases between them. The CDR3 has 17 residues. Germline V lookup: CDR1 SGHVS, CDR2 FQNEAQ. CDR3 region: CASSLARQFIMNTEAFF. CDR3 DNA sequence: TGTGCCAGCAGCTTAGCGCGGCAGTTTATCATGAACACTGAAGCTTTCTTT.

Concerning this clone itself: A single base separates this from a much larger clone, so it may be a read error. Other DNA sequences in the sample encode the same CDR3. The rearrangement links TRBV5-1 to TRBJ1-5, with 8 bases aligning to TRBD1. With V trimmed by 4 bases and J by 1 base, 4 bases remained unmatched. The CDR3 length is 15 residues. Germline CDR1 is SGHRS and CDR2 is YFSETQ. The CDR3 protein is CASSLGQGSNQPQHF. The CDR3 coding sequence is TGCGCCAGCAGCCTAGGACAGGGAAGCAATCAGCCCCAGCATTTT.

This chain's CDR3 is CASPTWDFYEQYF. CDR3 DNA: TGTGCATCCCCCACCTGGGACTTCTACGAGCAGTACTTC. The chain uses TRBV12-2 and TRBJ2-7; TRBD2 is taken as the D call from the table, unchecked against the DNA. TRBV12-2 constitutes a pseudogene. CDR3 length: 13 amino acids.

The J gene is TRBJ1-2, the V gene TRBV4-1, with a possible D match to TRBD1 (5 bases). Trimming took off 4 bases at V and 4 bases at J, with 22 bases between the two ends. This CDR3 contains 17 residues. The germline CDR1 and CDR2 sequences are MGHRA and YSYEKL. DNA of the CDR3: TGCGCCAGCAGCCGAGTCCTACAAGACAGCTCAATCTATGGCTACACCTTC. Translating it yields CASSRVLQDSSIYGYTF.

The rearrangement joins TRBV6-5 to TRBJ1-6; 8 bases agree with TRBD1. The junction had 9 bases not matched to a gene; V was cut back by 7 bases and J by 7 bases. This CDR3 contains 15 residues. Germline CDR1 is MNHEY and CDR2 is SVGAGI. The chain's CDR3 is CASTADRASNSPLHF. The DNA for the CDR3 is TGTGCCAGCACCGCGGACAGGGCGAGCAATTCACCCCTCCACTTT.